The clone carrying this T cell receptor beta chain was seen just once. Antigen unknown. The sample comes from a study of PD-1 blockade in classical Hodgkin lymphoma. Every patient was affected by relapse after autologous stem cell transplantation, while exposure to brentuximab vedotin was not uniform. Complete response, partial response or progressive disease was recorded as best response. General study points: Exclusion removed patients who began nivolumab under 1 year after ASCT. Sources of repertoire differences remain undefined, possibly disease activity or prior therapy. Patients with a complete response exhibited baseline diversity comparable to newly diagnosed patients.

Clones were sequenced by immunoSEQ multiplex PCR, and TCRdb holds only the in-frame ones, with some missing. The sample gives some 90,000 clones, roughly 91% of which show up once; approximately 2.5% is in the top ten. This specimen consisted of peripheral blood mononuclear cells (PBMCs), obtained before the second cycle of nivolumab. This receptor was obtained from a human donor with classical Hodgkin lymphoma.

In DNA, the CDR3 is TGTGCCAGCTCCGCCGGACTGCGGGACGAGCAGTACTTC. Translating it yields CASSAGLRDEQYF. This sequence joins TRBV11-2 and TRBJ2-7; tentative D call: TRBD2 (5 bases). Trimming took off 8 bases at V and 5 bases at J, with 16 bases between the two ends. The CDR3 is made up of 13 amino acids. Germline lookup yields CDR1 SGHAT and CDR2 FQNNGV.